This T cell receptor (beta chain) was sequenced during a study of cytomegalovirus exposure and HLA in healthy donors. The PCR was carried out with 60 Vbeta primers and 13 Jbeta primers. Here immunoSEQ multiplex PCR was the method, and the copy in TCRdb shows in-frame clones only, minus some. The repertoire holds more than 70,000 clones, with 77% as singletons. This CDR3 has 16 residues. Losses at the gene ends were 7 bases for V and 6 bases for J; bases not matched to a gene: 14. Germline V gene data show CDR1 as SGHKS and CDR2 as YYEKEE (reference sequence). The V call is TRBV5-5, the J call TRBJ2-4, with 9 positions matching TRBD1. The sequence came from a boy aged 5-17 years in good health and CMV-seronegative. The sample taken for sequencing was PBMCs. In DNA form, the CDR3 reads TGTGCCAGCGAGCCCTTCATCTCGGGACAGGGAAACATTCAGTACTTC. Translating gives CASEPFISGQGNIQYF.